This is a list of T cell receptor beta chains from one sample in a study of OX40 agonist ivuxolimab in advanced cancers. Libraries were prepared by immunoSEQ multiplex PCR; TCRdb keeps only in-frame clonotypes and omits some of them. The sample consists of some 66,000 clones, roughly four fifths of them appearing once. The sequencing used CD4+ or CD8+ T cells sorted from blood, collected in a trial of the OX40 agonist ivuxolimab. The receptors come from an adult with an advanced solid tumor such as melanoma, head and neck, liver or kidney cancer. Both conserved end residues are part of each CDR3. Each record gives: D gene, J gene, V gene, clone size, CDR3 protein, CDR3 DNA. D genes are given only for firm matches. Expanded clones are given a class, and other clones once, few, many or no size at all.

d_gene: -
j_gene: TRBJ2-7
v_gene: TRBV6-1
abundance: -
CDR3aa: CASSEPAYEQYF
CDR3nt: TGTGCCAGCAGTGAACCGGCCTACGAGCAGTACTTC

d_gene: TRBD2
j_gene: TRBJ2-5
v_gene: TRBV6-1
abundance: -
CDR3aa: CASSEVPSGREETQYF
CDR3nt: TGTGCCAGCAGTGAAGTACCTAGCGGGAGAGAAGAGACCCAGTACTTC

d_gene: -
j_gene: TRBJ1-2
v_gene: TRBV18
abundance: few
CDR3aa: CASSPGRENYGYTF
CDR3nt: TGTGCCAGCTCACCAGGGAGGGAGAACTATGGCTACACCTTC

d_gene: -
j_gene: TRBJ1-1
v_gene: TRBV7-2
abundance: -
CDR3aa: CASSWGGNKNTEAFF
CDR3nt: TGTGCCAGCAGCTGGGGAGGGAACAAGAACACTGAAGCTTTCTTT

d_gene: TRBD1
j_gene: TRBJ2-3
v_gene: TRBV19
abundance: -
CDR3aa: CASSIAHSRGQDTQYF
CDR3nt: TGTGCCAGTAGTATAGCCCATAGCAGGGGACAGGATACGCAGTATTTT

d_gene: -
j_gene: TRBJ1-2
v_gene: TRBV27
abundance: once
CDR3aa: CASSPLNGALDGYTF
CDR3nt: TGTGCCAGCAGTCCTTTAAACGGGGCTCTAGATGGCTACACCTTC

d_gene: -
j_gene: TRBJ1-2
v_gene: TRBV20-1
abundance: few
CDR3aa: CSARGLGGYTF
CDR3nt: TGCAGTGCTAGAGGTCTCGGGGGCTACACCTTC

d_gene: -
j_gene: TRBJ2-2
v_gene: TRBV7-2
abundance: -
CDR3aa: CASSLVSARLNTGELFF
CDR3nt: TGTGCCAGCAGCTTAGTTAGCGCTAGATTGAACACCGGGGAGCTGTTTTTT

d_gene: -
j_gene: TRBJ1-3
v_gene: TRBV18
abundance: -
CDR3aa: CASSPIQGQLGNTIYF
CDR3nt: TGTGCCAGCTCACCAATCCAGGGGCAATTGGGAAACACCATATATTTT

d_gene: -
j_gene: TRBJ2-3
v_gene: TRBV7-7
abundance: -
CDR3aa: CASSRLGDTQYF
CDR3nt: TGTGCCAGCAGCAGACTGGGAGATACGCAGTATTTT

d_gene: -
j_gene: TRBJ1-4
v_gene: TRBV28
abundance: -
CDR3aa: CASSSLVMAATNEKLFF
CDR3nt: TGTGCCAGCAGCTCCTTGGTAATGGCCGCAACTAATGAAAAACTGTTTTTT

d_gene: -
j_gene: TRBJ2-3
v_gene: TRBV6-5
abundance: few
CDR3aa: CASSRGDTQYF
CDR3nt: TGTGCCAGCAGCCGAGGGGATACGCAGTATTTT

d_gene: -
j_gene: TRBJ2-7
v_gene: TRBV6-5
abundance: -
CDR3aa: CASSYTYEQYF
CDR3nt: TGTGCCAGCAGTTACACCTACGAGCAGTACTTC

d_gene: -
j_gene: TRBJ1-4
v_gene: TRBV9
abundance: -
CDR3aa: CASSVVPQGPNEKLFF
CDR3nt: TGTGCCAGCAGCGTAGTGCCACAGGGCCCTAATGAAAAACTGTTTTTT

d_gene: TRBD1
j_gene: TRBJ2-7
v_gene: TRBV5-1
abundance: -
CDR3aa: CASSVDGTGYYEQYF
CDR3nt: TGCGCCAGCAGCGTGGACGGGACAGGATACTACGAGCAGTACTTC

d_gene: -
j_gene: TRBJ2-1
v_gene: TRBV5-4
abundance: -
CDR3aa: CASSLGATSVRGNEQFF
CDR3nt: TGTGCCAGCAGCCTGGGGGCGACTAGTGTGAGAGGCAATGAGCAGTTCTTC

d_gene: -
j_gene: TRBJ2-5
v_gene: TRBV7-8
abundance: -
CDR3aa: CASRRDLSSWTQYF
CDR3nt: TGTGCCAGCAGGCGGGACTTGTCGTCATGGACCCAGTACTTC

d_gene: -
j_gene: TRBJ2-3
v_gene: TRBV5-1
abundance: once
CDR3aa: CASSPTIRGSLDTQYF
CDR3nt: TGCGCCAGCAGCCCCACAATAAGGGGCAGTTTAGACACGCAGTATTTT

d_gene: -
j_gene: TRBJ1-5
v_gene: TRBV28
abundance: -
CDR3aa: CASSLPPDSAMSNQPQHF
CDR3nt: TGTGCCAGCAGTTTACCCCCCGACTCGGCGATGAGCAATCAGCCCCAGCATTTT

d_gene: TRBD2
j_gene: TRBJ2-1
v_gene: TRBV11-3
abundance: -
CDR3aa: CASSSKTSGGSYNEQFF
CDR3nt: TGTGCCAGCAGCTCGAAGACTAGCGGCGGCTCCTACAATGAGCAGTTCTTC

d_gene: -
j_gene: TRBJ1-3
v_gene: TRBV10-3
abundance: -
CDR3aa: CAISRGRQNPGNTIYF
CDR3nt: TGTGCCATCAGTCGAGGTCGACAGAACCCTGGAAACACCATATATTTT

d_gene: -
j_gene: TRBJ2-2
v_gene: TRBV5-1
abundance: -
CDR3aa: CASSLANQRFMGELFF
CDR3nt: TGCGCCAGCAGCTTGGCCAATCAGCGTTTTATGGGGGAGCTGTTTTTT

d_gene: TRBD1
j_gene: TRBJ1-2
v_gene: TRBV6-6
abundance: once
CDR3aa: CASRQTGGSGGYTF
CDR3nt: TGTGCCAGCAGACAAACAGGGGGCTCGGGCGGCTACACCTTC

d_gene: -
j_gene: TRBJ2-7
v_gene: TRBV7-2
abundance: -
CDR3aa: CASSLDGEQYF
CDR3nt: TGTGCCAGCAGCTTAGACGGTGAGCAGTACTTC

d_gene: -
j_gene: TRBJ2-6
v_gene: TRBV18
abundance: -
CDR3aa: CASSPRAGAAGANVLTF
CDR3nt: TGTGCCAGCTCACCACGCGCCGGGGCGGCTGGGGCCAACGTCCTGACTTTC

d_gene: -
j_gene: TRBJ1-1
v_gene: TRBV6-1
abundance: once
CDR3aa: CASNKGLNTEAFF
CDR3nt: TGTGCCAGCAACAAGGGGCTGAACACTGAAGCTTTCTTT

d_gene: TRBD1
j_gene: TRBJ1-2
v_gene: TRBV11-2
abundance: -
CDR3aa: CASSPIRQGAAYGYTF
CDR3nt: TGTGCCAGCAGCCCAATCCGGCAGGGGGCTGCATATGGCTACACCTTC

d_gene: TRBD1
j_gene: TRBJ1-5
v_gene: TRBV6-5
abundance: -
CDR3aa: CASSPDRGQDLPQHF
CDR3nt: TGTGCCAGCAGTCCAGACAGGGGGCAAGATCTGCCCCAGCATTTT

d_gene: -
j_gene: TRBJ1-5
v_gene: TRBV7-2
abundance: -
CDR3aa: CASSLSTGSNQPQHF
CDR3nt: TGTGCCAGCAGCTTATCTACAGGGAGCAATCAGCCCCAGCATTTT

d_gene: -
j_gene: TRBJ1-1
v_gene: TRBV11-3
abundance: -
CDR3aa: CASSQNRVTEAFF
CDR3nt: TGTGCCAGCAGCCAAAACAGGGTCACTGAAGCTTTCTTT

d_gene: TRBD2
j_gene: TRBJ2-5
v_gene: TRBV10-3
abundance: -
CDR3aa: CAISAVGTSGRETQYF
CDR3nt: TGTGCCATCAGCGCCGTCGGGACTAGCGGGAGAGAGACCCAGTACTTC

d_gene: -
j_gene: TRBJ2-7
v_gene: TRBV29-1
abundance: -
CDR3aa: CSVSFQGNEQYF
CDR3nt: TGCAGCGTTTCGTTTCAGGGGAACGAGCAGTACTTC

d_gene: -
j_gene: TRBJ1-2
v_gene: TRBV25-1
abundance: -
CDR3aa: CASSERGGGYGYTF
CDR3nt: TGTGCCAGCAGTGAAAGGGGGGGAGGCTATGGCTACACCTTC

d_gene: TRBD2
j_gene: TRBJ2-7
v_gene: TRBV7-2
abundance: -
CDR3aa: CASSSGLADRYEQYF
CDR3nt: TGTGCCAGCAGCTCAGGACTAGCGGACAGGTACGAGCAGTACTTC

d_gene: -
j_gene: TRBJ1-1
v_gene: TRBV5-1
abundance: -
CDR3aa: CASSQGGDTEAFF
CDR3nt: TGCGCCAGCAGCCAAGGGGGGGACACTGAAGCTTTCTTT

d_gene: TRBD1
j_gene: TRBJ2-5
v_gene: TRBV28
abundance: -
CDR3aa: CASSLTGQGYEETQYF
CDR3nt: TGTGCCAGCAGTTTAACTGGACAGGGTTATGAGGAGACCCAGTACTTC

d_gene: TRBD1
j_gene: TRBJ1-4
v_gene: TRBV2
abundance: few
CDR3aa: CASSRGQHNEKLFF
CDR3nt: TGTGCCAGCAGTAGGGGACAGCATAATGAAAAACTGTTTTTT

d_gene: TRBD2
j_gene: TRBJ2-3
v_gene: TRBV5-4
abundance: few
CDR3aa: CASRLAGVGDTQYF
CDR3nt: TGTGCCAGCAGATTAGCGGGAGTTGGAGATACGCAGTATTTT

d_gene: TRBD2
j_gene: TRBJ2-2
v_gene: TRBV18
abundance: -
CDR3aa: CASSPGLVPNTGELFF
CDR3nt: TGTGCCAGCTCCCCGGGACTAGTTCCGAACACCGGGGAGCTGTTTTTT

d_gene: -
j_gene: TRBJ2-1
v_gene: TRBV6-4
abundance: -
CDR3aa: CASSDSDRAGEQFF
CDR3nt: TGTGCCAGCAGTGACTCGGATCGAGCTGGCGAGCAGTTCTTC

d_gene: -
j_gene: TRBJ1-1
v_gene: TRBV4-1
abundance: -
CDR3aa: CASSQVDMGFMNTEAFF
CDR3nt: TGCGCCAGCAGCCAAGTGGACATGGGGTTCATGAACACTGAAGCTTTCTTT

d_gene: TRBD1
j_gene: TRBJ2-7
v_gene: TRBV10-2
abundance: -
CDR3aa: CASTGQGVFYEQYF
CDR3nt: TGCGCCAGCACCGGACAGGGAGTTTTCTACGAGCAGTACTTC

d_gene: TRBD2
j_gene: TRBJ2-7
v_gene: TRBV6-5
abundance: once
CDR3aa: CASLPWTSGSGQYF
CDR3nt: TGTGCCAGCCTTCCCTGGACTAGCGGGAGCGGGCAGTACTTC

d_gene: -
j_gene: TRBJ2-5
v_gene: TRBV21-1
abundance: -
CDR3aa: CASSKAGARETQYF
CDR3nt: TGTGCCAGCAGCAAGGCGGGGGCGAGGGAGACCCAGTACTTC

d_gene: -
j_gene: TRBJ2-7
v_gene: TRBV7-3
abundance: few
CDR3aa: CASGRDDEQYF
CDR3nt: TGTGCCTCGGGGCGGGACGACGAGCAGTACTTC

d_gene: TRBD2
j_gene: TRBJ2-1
v_gene: TRBV6-4
abundance: -
CDR3aa: CASSLSGRYNEQFF
CDR3nt: TGTGCCAGCAGTCTTAGCGGGAGGTACAATGAGCAGTTCTTC

d_gene: -
j_gene: TRBJ1-1
v_gene: TRBV28
abundance: -
CDR3aa: CASRKVGPTEAFF
CDR3nt: TGTGCCAGCAGAAAGGTAGGGCCCACTGAAGCTTTCTTT

d_gene: -
j_gene: TRBJ1-1
v_gene: TRBV23-1
abundance: -
CDR3aa: CASSQSGTGNTEAFF
CDR3nt: TGCGCCAGCAGTCAATCGGGGACGGGGAACACTGAAGCTTTCTTT

d_gene: TRBD1
j_gene: TRBJ2-2
v_gene: TRBV28
abundance: -
CDR3aa: CATADPGGGGELFF
CDR3nt: TGTGCCACCGCGGACCCAGGGGGCGGCGGGGAGCTGTTTTTT

d_gene: TRBD1
j_gene: TRBJ2-5
v_gene: TRBV15
abundance: -
CDR3aa: CATSSTGDAQETQYF
CDR3nt: TGTGCCACCAGTTCGACAGGGGACGCTCAAGAGACCCAGTACTTC

d_gene: -
j_gene: TRBJ1-1
v_gene: TRBV6-5
abundance: -
CDR3aa: CASSDEWGTEAFF
CDR3nt: TGTGCCAGCAGTGACGAGTGGGGCACTGAAGCTTTCTTT

d_gene: TRBD1
j_gene: TRBJ1-1
v_gene: TRBV5-4
abundance: -
CDR3aa: CASSTTQGLSTEAFF
CDR3nt: TGTGCCAGCAGCACTACACAGGGGTTGAGCACTGAAGCTTTCTTT